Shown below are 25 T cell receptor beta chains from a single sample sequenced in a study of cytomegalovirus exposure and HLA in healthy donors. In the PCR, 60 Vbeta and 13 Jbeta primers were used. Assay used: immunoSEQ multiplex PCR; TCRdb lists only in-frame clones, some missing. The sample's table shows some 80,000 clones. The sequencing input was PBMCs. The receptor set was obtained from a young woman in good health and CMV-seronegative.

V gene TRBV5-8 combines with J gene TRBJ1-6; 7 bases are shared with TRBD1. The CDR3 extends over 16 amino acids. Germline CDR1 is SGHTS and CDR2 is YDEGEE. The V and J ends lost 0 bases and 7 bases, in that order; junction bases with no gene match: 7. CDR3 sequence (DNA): TGTGCCAGCAGCTTGGGACAGGGCGCCGGGAATTCACCCCTCCACTTT. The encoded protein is CASSLGQGAGNSPLHF.

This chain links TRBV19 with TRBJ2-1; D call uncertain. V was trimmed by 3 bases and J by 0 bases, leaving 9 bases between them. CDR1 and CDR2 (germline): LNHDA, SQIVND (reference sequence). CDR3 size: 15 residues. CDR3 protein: CASSMPVSSYNEQFF. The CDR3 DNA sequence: TGTGCCAGTAGTATGCCGGTGAGCTCCTACAATGAGCAGTTCTTC.

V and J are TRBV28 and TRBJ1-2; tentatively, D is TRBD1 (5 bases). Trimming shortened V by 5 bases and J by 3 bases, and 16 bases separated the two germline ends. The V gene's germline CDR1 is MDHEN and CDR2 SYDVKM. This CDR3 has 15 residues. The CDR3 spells CASSPGGARDYGYTF. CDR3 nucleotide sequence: TGTGCCAGCAGTCCCGGAGGGGCGCGGGACTATGGCTACACCTTC.

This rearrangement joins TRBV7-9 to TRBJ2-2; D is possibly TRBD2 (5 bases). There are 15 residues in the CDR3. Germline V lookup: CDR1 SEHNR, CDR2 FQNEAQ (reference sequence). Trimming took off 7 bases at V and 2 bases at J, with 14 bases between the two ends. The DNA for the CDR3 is TGTGCCAGCACCTTCCTTGGACTTAACACCGGGGAGCTGTTTTTT. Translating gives CASTFLGLNTGELFF.

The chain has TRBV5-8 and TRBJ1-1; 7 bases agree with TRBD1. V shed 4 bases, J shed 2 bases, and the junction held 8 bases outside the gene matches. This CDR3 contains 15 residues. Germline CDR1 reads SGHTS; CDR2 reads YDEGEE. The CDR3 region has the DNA TGTGCCAGCAGCCTACCGGGACAGCTTAACACTGAAGCTTTCTTT. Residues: CASSLPGQLNTEAFF.

The CDR3 reads CASSQETQGVQPQHF. The CDR3 coding sequence is TGCGCCAGCAGCCAAGAAACCCAGGGTGTTCAGCCCCAGCATTTT. V usage is TRBV4-1 and J usage is TRBJ1-5; tentative D call: TRBD1 (5 bases). The germline V and J ends were trimmed by 0 bases and 6 bases, with 12 bases remaining between them. Germline V gives CDR1 MGHRA, CDR2 YSYEKL. This CDR3 contains 15 residues.

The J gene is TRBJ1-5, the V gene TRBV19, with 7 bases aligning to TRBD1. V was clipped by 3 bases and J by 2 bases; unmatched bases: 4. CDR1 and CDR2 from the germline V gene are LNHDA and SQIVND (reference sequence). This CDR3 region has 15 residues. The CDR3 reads CASSIPGQRNQPQHF. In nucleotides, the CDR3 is TGTGCCAGTAGTATCCCGGGACAGCGCAATCAGCCCCAGCATTTT.

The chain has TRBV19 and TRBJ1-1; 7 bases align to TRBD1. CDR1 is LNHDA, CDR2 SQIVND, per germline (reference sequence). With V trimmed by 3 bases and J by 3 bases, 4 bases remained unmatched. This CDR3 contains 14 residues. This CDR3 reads CASSIGQGDTEAFF. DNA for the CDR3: TGTGCCAGTAGTATCGGCCAGGGGGACACTGAAGCTTTCTTT.

The CDR3 is CASSIEGRDTQYF. Here the CDR3 DNA reads TGTGCCAGTAGTATAGAGGGGCGAGATACGCAGTATTTT. V is TRBV19 and J is TRBJ2-3; a possible D gene is TRBD1 (5 bases). Per germline, CDR1 LNHDA and CDR2 SQIVND (reference sequence). Trimming removed 0 bases from V and 5 bases from J, with 6 bases in between. CDR3 length equals 13 residues.

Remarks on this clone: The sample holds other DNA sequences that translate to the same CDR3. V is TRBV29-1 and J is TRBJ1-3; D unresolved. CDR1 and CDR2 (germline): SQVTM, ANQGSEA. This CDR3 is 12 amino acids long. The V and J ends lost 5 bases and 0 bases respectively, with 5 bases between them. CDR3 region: CSVWSSGNTIYF. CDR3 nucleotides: TGCAGCGTTTGGAGCTCTGGAAACACCATATATTTT.

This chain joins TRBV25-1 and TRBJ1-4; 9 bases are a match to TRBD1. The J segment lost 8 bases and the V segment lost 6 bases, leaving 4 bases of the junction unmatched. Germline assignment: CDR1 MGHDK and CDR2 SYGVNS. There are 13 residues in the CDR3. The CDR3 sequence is CASRGTGKEKLFF. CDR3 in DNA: TGTGCCAGCAGAGGGACAGGGAAAGAAAAACTGTTTTTT.

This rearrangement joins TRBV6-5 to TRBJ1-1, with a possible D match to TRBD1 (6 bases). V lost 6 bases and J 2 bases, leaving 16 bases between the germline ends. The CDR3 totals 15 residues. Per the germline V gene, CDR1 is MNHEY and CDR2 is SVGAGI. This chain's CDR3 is CASRPSQGTNTEAFF. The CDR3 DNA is TGTGCCAGCAGGCCTTCACAGGGCACCAACACTGAAGCTTTCTTT.

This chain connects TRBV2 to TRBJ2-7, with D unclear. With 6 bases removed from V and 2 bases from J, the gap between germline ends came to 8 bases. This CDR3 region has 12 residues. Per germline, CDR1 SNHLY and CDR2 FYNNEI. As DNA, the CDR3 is TGTGCCAGCAGATTCGACACCTACGAGCAGTACTTC. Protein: CASRFDTYEQYF.

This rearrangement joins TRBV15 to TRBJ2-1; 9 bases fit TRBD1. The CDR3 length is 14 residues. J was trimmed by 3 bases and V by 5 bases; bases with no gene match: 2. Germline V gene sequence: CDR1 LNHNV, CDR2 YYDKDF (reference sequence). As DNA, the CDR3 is TGTGCCACCAGCGCGGGACAGGGCTACAATGAGCAGTTCTTC. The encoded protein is CATSAGQGYNEQFF.

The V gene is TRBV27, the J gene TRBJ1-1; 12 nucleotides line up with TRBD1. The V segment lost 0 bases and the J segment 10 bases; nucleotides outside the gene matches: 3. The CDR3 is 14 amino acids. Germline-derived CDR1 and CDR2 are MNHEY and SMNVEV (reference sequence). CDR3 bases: TGTGCCAGCAGTTTATCCGGGACAGGGGGCACAGCTTTCTTT. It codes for CASSLSGTGGTAFF.

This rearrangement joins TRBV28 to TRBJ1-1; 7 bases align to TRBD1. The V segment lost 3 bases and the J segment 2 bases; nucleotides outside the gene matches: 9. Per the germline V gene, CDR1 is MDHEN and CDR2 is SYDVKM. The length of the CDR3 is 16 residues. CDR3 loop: CASSFTGVSFNTEAFF. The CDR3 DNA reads TGTGCCAGCAGTTTTACAGGGGTATCTTTTAACACTGAAGCTTTCTTT. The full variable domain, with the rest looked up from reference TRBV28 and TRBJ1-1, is DVKVTQSSRYLVKRTGEKVFLECVQDMDHENMFWYRQDPGLGLRLIYFSYDVKMKEKGDIPEGYSVSREKKERFSLILESASTNQTSMYLCASSFTGVSFNTEAFFGQGTRLTVV.

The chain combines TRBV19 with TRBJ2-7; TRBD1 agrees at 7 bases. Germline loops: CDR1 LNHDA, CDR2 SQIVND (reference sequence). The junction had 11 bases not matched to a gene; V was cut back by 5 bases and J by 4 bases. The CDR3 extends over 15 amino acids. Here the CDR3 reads CASSVRQGNHYEQYF. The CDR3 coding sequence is TGTGCCAGTAGTGTTAGACAGGGAAATCATTACGAGCAGTACTTC.

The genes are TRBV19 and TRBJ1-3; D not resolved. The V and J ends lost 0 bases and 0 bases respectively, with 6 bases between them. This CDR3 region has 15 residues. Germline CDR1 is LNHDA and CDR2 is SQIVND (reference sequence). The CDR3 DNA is TGTGCCAGTAGTATAGACCGCTACTCTGGAAACACCATATATTTT. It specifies CASSIDRYSGNTIYF.

DNA for the CDR3: TGTGCCAGCGAGGAGGCGGGCCATAGCAATCAGCCCCAGCATTTT. It translates to CASEEAGHSNQPQHF. The chain recombines TRBV6-1 with TRBJ1-5; D remains unclear. The germline V gene encodes CDR1 MNHNS and CDR2 SASEGT. CDR3 length: 15 residues. Between the trimmed V and J ends, which lost 8 bases and 0 bases, there was a span of 14 bases.

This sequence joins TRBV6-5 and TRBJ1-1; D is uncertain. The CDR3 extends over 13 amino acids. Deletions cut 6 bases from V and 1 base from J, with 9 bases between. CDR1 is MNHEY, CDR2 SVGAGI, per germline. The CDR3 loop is CASRAQKNTEAFF. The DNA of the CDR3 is TGTGCCAGCAGGGCACAGAAGAACACTGAAGCTTTCTTT.

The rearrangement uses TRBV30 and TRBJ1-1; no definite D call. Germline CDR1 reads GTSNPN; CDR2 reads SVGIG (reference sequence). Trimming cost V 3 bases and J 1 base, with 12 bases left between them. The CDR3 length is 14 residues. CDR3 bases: TGTGCCTGGAGCCTCGGGGAGGGGAACACTGAAGCTTTCTTT. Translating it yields CAWSLGEGNTEAFF.

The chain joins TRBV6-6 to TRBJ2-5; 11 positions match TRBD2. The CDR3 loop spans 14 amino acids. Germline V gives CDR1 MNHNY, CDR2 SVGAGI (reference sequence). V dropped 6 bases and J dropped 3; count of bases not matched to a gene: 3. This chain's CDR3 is CASSSGLAEETQYF. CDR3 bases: TGTGCCAGCAGCTCGGGACTAGCGGAAGAGACCCAGTACTTC.

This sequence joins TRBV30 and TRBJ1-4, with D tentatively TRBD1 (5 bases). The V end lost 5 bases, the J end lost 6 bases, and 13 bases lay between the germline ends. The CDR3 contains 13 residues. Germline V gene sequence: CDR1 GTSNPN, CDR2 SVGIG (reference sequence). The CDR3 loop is CAWGWGRDEKLFF. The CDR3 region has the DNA TGTGCCTGGGGATGGGGCAGGGATGAAAAACTGTTTTTT.

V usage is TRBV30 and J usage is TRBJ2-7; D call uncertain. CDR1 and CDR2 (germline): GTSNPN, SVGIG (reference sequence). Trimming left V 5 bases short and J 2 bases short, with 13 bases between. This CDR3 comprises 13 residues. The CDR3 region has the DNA TGTGCCTGGGCCCGCAGAATCGCCTACGAGCAGTACTTC. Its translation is CAWARRIAYEQYF. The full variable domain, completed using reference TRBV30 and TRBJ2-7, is SQTIHQWPATLVQPVGSPLSLECTVEGTSNPNLYWYRQAAGRGLQLLFYSVGIGQISSEVPQNLSASRPQDRQFILSSKKLLLSDSGFYLCAWARRIAYEQYFGPGTRLTVT.

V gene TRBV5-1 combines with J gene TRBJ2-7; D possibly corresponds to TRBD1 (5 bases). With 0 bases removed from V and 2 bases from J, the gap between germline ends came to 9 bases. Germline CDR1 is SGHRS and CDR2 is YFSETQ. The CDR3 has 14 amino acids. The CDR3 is CASSLEAGTYEQYF. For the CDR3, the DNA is TGCGCCAGCAGCTTGGAGGCAGGGACCTACGAGCAGTACTTC.